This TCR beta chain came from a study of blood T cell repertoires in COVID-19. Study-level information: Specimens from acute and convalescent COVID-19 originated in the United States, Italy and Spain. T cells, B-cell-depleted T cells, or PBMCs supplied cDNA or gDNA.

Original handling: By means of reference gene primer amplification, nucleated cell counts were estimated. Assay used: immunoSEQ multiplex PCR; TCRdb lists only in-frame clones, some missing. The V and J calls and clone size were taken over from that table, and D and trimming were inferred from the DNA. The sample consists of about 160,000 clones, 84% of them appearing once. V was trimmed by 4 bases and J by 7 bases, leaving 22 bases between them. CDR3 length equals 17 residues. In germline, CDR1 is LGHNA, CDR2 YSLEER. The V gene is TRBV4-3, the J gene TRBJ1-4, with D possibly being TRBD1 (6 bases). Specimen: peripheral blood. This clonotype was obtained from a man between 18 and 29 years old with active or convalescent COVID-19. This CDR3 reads CASSPNGVVGQPEKLFF. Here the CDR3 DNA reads TGCGCCAGCAGCCCTAACGGGGTCGTTGGACAGCCTGAAAAACTGTTTTTT.